These T cell receptor beta chains were read from a single sample in a study of CD8 T cells in ankylosing spondylitis. TCRdb analysed the 5' RACE reads with MiXCR anew, one entry per CDR3 protein. The repertoire holds 700,000 or so distinct CDR3 sequences, with about 20% as singletons. Material for sequencing was blood, either unsorted or a sorted T cell fraction (not recorded which). The receptors stem from a male donor with ankylosing spondylitis. Both conserved end residues are part of each CDR3. The order of the fields is J gene, D gene, CDR3 length, clone size, V gene, CDR3 DNA, CDR3 protein. A D gene is named only where the DNA matches it firmly. The listing skips clone size in some rows; elsewhere it reads once, few, many or a size class.

j_gene: TRBJ2-1; d_gene: TRBD2; len: 15; abundance: .; v_gene: TRBV12-3/TRBV12-4; CDR3nt: TGTGCCAGCAGTCACGGGGGGAGCTCCTACAATGAGCAGTTCTTC; CDR3aa: CASSHGGSSYNEQFF
j_gene: TRBJ2-2; d_gene: TRBD1; len: 16; abundance: .; v_gene: TRBV12-3/TRBV12-4; CDR3nt: TGTGCCACCAGGGGGGGACAGGGGTGGAACACCGGGGAGCTGTTTTTT; CDR3aa: CATRGGQGWNTGELFF
j_gene: TRBJ2-3; d_gene: .; len: 14; abundance: few; v_gene: TRBV9; CDR3nt: TGTGCCAGCAGCGTCCGGGCAAACACAGATACGCAGTATTTT; CDR3aa: CASSVRANTDTQYF
j_gene: TRBJ1-4; d_gene: .; len: 16; abundance: many; v_gene: TRBV7-8; CDR3nt: TGTGCCAGCAGTCAGGAGGACCCCTCTATAGGTGAAAAACTGTTTTTT; CDR3aa: CASSQEDPSIGEKLFF
j_gene: TRBJ2-2; d_gene: .; len: 14; abundance: .; v_gene: TRBV30; CDR3nt: TGTGCCTGGACGAGGAAGGCGAACACCGGGGAGCTGTTTTTT; CDR3aa: CAWTRKANTGELFF
j_gene: TRBJ2-1; d_gene: TRBD2; len: 16; abundance: few; v_gene: TRBV4-1; CDR3nt: TGCGCCAGCAAAACTAGCGGGGGGACCTCCTACAATGAGCAGTTCTTC; CDR3aa: CASKTSGGTSYNEQFF
j_gene: TRBJ1-4; d_gene: .; len: 13; abundance: few; v_gene: TRBV5-6; CDR3nt: TGTGCCAGCAGCTTTTGGGTTAATGAAAAACTGTTTTTT; CDR3aa: CASSFWVNEKLFF
j_gene: TRBJ1-5; d_gene: .; len: 15; abundance: .; v_gene: TRBV5-5; CDR3nt: TGTGCCAGCAGCTTGGCGGAGCGAAACAATCAGCCCCAGCATTTT; CDR3aa: CASSLAERNNQPQHF
j_gene: TRBJ2-3; d_gene: .; len: 15; abundance: few; v_gene: TRBV5-1; CDR3nt: TGCGCCAGCAGCTTGTACAGGGTTTCCACAGATACGCAGTATTTT; CDR3aa: CASSLYRVSTDTQYF
j_gene: TRBJ1-4; d_gene: .; len: 16; abundance: many; v_gene: TRBV4-1; CDR3nt: TGCGCCAGCAGCCAAGACATCGGGCCCGATAATGAAAAACTGTTTTTT; CDR3aa: CASSQDIGPDNEKLFF
j_gene: TRBJ2-5; d_gene: TRBD1; len: 15; abundance: few; v_gene: TRBV20-1; CDR3nt: TGCAGTGCCCGTCGCTCGGACAGGGACCCTTCGGCCCAGTACTTC; CDR3aa: CSARRSDRDPSAQYF
j_gene: TRBJ2-2; d_gene: .; len: 15; abundance: .; v_gene: TRBV15; CDR3nt: TGTGCCACCAGCAGAGATGACCTGCTAGCCGGGGAGCTGTTTTTT; CDR3aa: CATSRDDLLAGELFF
j_gene: TRBJ2-1; d_gene: .; len: 13; abundance: few; v_gene: TRBV12-3/TRBV12-4; CDR3nt: TGTGCCAGTGGGGATCCCAGCCCCCATGAGCAGTTCTTC; CDR3aa: CASGDPSPHEQFF
j_gene: TRBJ2-7; d_gene: TRBD1; len: 13; abundance: .; v_gene: TRBV4-2; CDR3nt: TGTGCCAATATCAGGGGGCGTTCAGGGGAGCAGTACTTC; CDR3aa: CANIRGRSGEQYF
j_gene: TRBJ2-6; d_gene: .; len: 16; abundance: .; v_gene: TRBV6-5; CDR3nt: TGTGCCAGCGTTCGGGGCCCGAGCTCTGGGGCCAACGTCCTGACTTTC; CDR3aa: CASVRGPSSGANVLTF
j_gene: TRBJ2-1; d_gene: TRBD2; len: 15; abundance: .; v_gene: TRBV29-1; CDR3nt: TGCAGCGTTGAAAAAGGGACTAGCGGGGGCAATGAGCAGTTCTTC; CDR3aa: CSVEKGTSGGNEQFF
j_gene: TRBJ2-3; d_gene: .; len: 16; abundance: once; v_gene: TRBV6-1; CDR3nt: TGTGCCAGCAACCCCGTAAGGGGGGGGCGGGCAGATACGCAGTATTTT; CDR3aa: CASNPVRGGRADTQYF
j_gene: TRBJ2-3; d_gene: TRBD1; len: 17; abundance: many; v_gene: TRBV10-3; CDR3nt: TGTGCCATCAGTGATTTTGGGACAGGGGCTTCCACAGATACGCAGTATTTT; CDR3aa: CAISDFGTGASTDTQYF
j_gene: TRBJ2-1; d_gene: TRBD1; len: 11; abundance: .; v_gene: TRBV28; CDR3nt: TGTGCCAGCAGTTCAGGGGACAGACGGTTCTTC; CDR3aa: CASSSGDRRFF
j_gene: TRBJ1-3; d_gene: .; len: 14; abundance: .; v_gene: TRBV25-1; CDR3nt: TGTGCCACCTCCCACCTCGGGAAGGGCGACACCATATATTTT; CDR3aa: CATSHLGKGDTIYF
j_gene: TRBJ2-7; d_gene: TRBD2; len: 18; abundance: few; v_gene: TRBV4-1; CDR3nt: TGCGCCAGCAGCCAGCCGGGACTAGCGGGCCGAGGGTCGTTCGAGCAGTACTTC; CDR3aa: CASSQPGLAGRGSFEQYF
j_gene: TRBJ2-2; d_gene: TRBD2; len: 15; abundance: .; v_gene: TRBV7-3; CDR3nt: TGTGCCAGCAGCTTAATTCCTAGCGGGGATGGGGAGCTGTTTTTT; CDR3aa: CASSLIPSGDGELFF
j_gene: TRBJ1-5; d_gene: .; len: 15; abundance: few; v_gene: TRBV30; CDR3nt: TGTGCCTGGAGTGTAAAGGTTGGAGGGGGAGGGCCCCAGCATTTT; CDR3aa: CAWSVKVGGGGPQHF
j_gene: TRBJ2-5; d_gene: .; len: 15; abundance: .; v_gene: TRBV20-1; CDR3nt: TGCAGTGCTTCGACAGGTACCCGAATCCAAGAGACCCAGTACTTC; CDR3aa: CSASTGTRIQETQYF
j_gene: TRBJ2-2; d_gene: .; len: 19; abundance: .; v_gene: TRBV4-2; CDR3nt: TGTGCCAGCAGTCCCGCCCTTCCAGGGGTTTTCTCGAACACCGGGGAGCTGTTTTTT; CDR3aa: CASSPALPGVFSNTGELFF
j_gene: TRBJ2-1; d_gene: .; len: 15; abundance: .; v_gene: TRBV29-1; CDR3nt: TGCAGCGTTAAAGATTTCTGGGAGGATGACAATGAGCAGTTCTTC; CDR3aa: CSVKDFWEDDNEQFF
j_gene: TRBJ1-2; d_gene: .; len: 18; abundance: few; v_gene: TRBV6-5; CDR3nt: TGTGCCAGCAGTTTAGAAGGGCCTTCCCTGACATCTAACTATGGCTACACCTTC; CDR3aa: CASSLEGPSLTSNYGYTF
j_gene: TRBJ2-1; d_gene: .; len: 17; abundance: .; v_gene: TRBV27; CDR3nt: TGTGCCAGCAGTTTTGAGGGACCGCAAGGCTCCTACAATGAGCAGTTCTTC; CDR3aa: CASSFEGPQGSYNEQFF
j_gene: TRBJ2-1; d_gene: .; len: 14; abundance: .; v_gene: TRBV10-2; CDR3nt: TGCGCCAGCAGTGAGCCGGGACCATACAATGAGCAGTTCTTC; CDR3aa: CASSEPGPYNEQFF
j_gene: TRBJ2-5; d_gene: TRBD1; len: 13; abundance: few; v_gene: TRBV5-1; CDR3nt: TGCGCCAGCAGCTGGGGACAGGGCGAGACCCAGTACTTC; CDR3aa: CASSWGQGETQYF
j_gene: TRBJ2-6; d_gene: .; len: 13; abundance: .; v_gene: TRBV12-3/TRBV12-4; CDR3nt: TGTGCCAGCAGGTCGGGTGGGGCCAACGTCCTGACTTTC; CDR3aa: CASRSGGANVLTF
j_gene: TRBJ2-7; d_gene: .; len: 15; abundance: few; v_gene: TRBV3-1; CDR3nt: TGTGCCAGCAGCCAAGAGAACGGTCTCCACTACGAGCAGTACTTC; CDR3aa: CASSQENGLHYEQYF
j_gene: TRBJ2-4; d_gene: .; len: 16; abundance: .; v_gene: TRBV12-3/TRBV12-4; CDR3nt: TGTGCCAGCAGGTCCTCGACTAGTCCAGCCAAAAACATTCAGTACTTC; CDR3aa: CASRSSTSPAKNIQYF
j_gene: TRBJ2-5; d_gene: .; len: 14; abundance: .; v_gene: TRBV28; CDR3nt: TGTGCCAGCAGCCCTGCGGGGAGGGGGAAGACCCAGTACTTC; CDR3aa: CASSPAGRGKTQYF
j_gene: TRBJ1-5; d_gene: .; len: 14; abundance: .; v_gene: TRBV7-2; CDR3nt: TGTGCCAGCAGCTCGGGTCAAAGCAATCAGCCCCAGCATTTT; CDR3aa: CASSSGQSNQPQHF
j_gene: TRBJ2-5; d_gene: .; len: 13; abundance: .; v_gene: TRBV5-1; CDR3nt: TGCGCCAGCAGCTACTCGGGGGCGGAGACCCAGTACTTC; CDR3aa: CASSYSGAETQYF
j_gene: TRBJ2-5; d_gene: .; len: 13; abundance: .; v_gene: TRBV12-3/TRBV12-4; CDR3nt: TGTGCCAGCAGACAGGCAGGGGTGGAGACCCAGTACTTC; CDR3aa: CASRQAGVETQYF